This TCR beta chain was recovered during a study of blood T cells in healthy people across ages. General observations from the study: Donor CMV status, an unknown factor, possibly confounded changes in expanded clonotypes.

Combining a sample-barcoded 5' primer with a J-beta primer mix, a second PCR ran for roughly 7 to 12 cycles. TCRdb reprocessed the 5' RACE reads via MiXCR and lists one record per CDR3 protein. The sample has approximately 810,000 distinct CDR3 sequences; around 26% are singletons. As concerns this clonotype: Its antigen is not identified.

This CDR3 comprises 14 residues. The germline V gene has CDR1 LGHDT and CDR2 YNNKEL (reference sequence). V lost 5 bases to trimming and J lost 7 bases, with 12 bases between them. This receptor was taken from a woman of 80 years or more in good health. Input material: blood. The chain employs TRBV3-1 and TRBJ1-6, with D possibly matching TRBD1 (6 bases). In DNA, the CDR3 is TGTGCCAGCAGCAGGAACAGGGAAAATTCACCCCTCCACTTT. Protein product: CASSRNRENSPLHF.